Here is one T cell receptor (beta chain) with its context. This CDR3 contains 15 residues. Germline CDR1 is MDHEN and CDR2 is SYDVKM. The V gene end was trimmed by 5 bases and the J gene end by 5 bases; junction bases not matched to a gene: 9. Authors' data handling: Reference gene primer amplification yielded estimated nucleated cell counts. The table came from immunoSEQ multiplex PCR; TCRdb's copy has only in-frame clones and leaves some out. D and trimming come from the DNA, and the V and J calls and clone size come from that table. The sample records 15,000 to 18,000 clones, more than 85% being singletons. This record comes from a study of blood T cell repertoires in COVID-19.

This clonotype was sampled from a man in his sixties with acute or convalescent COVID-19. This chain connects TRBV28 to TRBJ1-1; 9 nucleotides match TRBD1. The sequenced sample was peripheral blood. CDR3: CASSMFDRGVTEAFF. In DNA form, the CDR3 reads TGTGCCAGCAGTATGTTCGACAGGGGGGTTACTGAAGCTTTCTTT.